Presented here are 27 T cell receptor beta chains from one specimen sequenced in a study of blood T cell repertoires in COVID-19 (dated by TCRdb to about 2020). The library was built by means of the immunoSEQ multiplex PCR assay. This is the immuneACCESS table as TCRdb keeps it, with only in-frame sequences that have V and J called. A part of the clones is gone; compared with another copy, unresolved V genes explain less than half, and the rest is unexplained. The sample table lists roughly 300,000 clones, 70% to 90% of them with a count of one. The top ten clonotypes cover 10% of the sample. Sequenced input: PBMCs or T cells enriched from blood (not recorded which). The receptor source for this set is a woman aged 18-35 years who had recovered from COVID-19.

The J gene is TRBJ1-3, the V gene TRBV7-8; D gene ambiguous. The CDR3 is 13 amino acids. Trimming left V 4 bases short and J 7 bases short, with 11 bases between. Germline V lookup: CDR1 SGHVS, CDR2 FQNEAQ. The CDR3 coding sequence is TGTGCCAGCAGCTCCAACCTCGGGAACACCATATATTTT. Protein product: CASSSNLGNTIYF.

The chain employs TRBV5-6 and TRBJ2-7; TRBD1 is a possible D gene (5 bases). V was pared by 0 bases and J by 5 bases, with 12 bases between. This CDR3 is built from 14 residues. Germline CDR1 reads SGHDT; CDR2 reads YYEEEE. The CDR3 DNA sequence: TGTGCCAGCAGCTTGGGACAGAAAATCAACGAGCAGTACTTC. It codes for CASSLGQKINEQYF.

CDR3 loop: CASSPGQAANTGELFF. In DNA, the CDR3 is TGTGCCAGCAGCCCGGGACAGGCTGCGAACACCGGGGAGCTGTTTTTT. This chain links TRBV7-3 with TRBJ2-2; 8 nucleotides align to TRBD1. Germline V gene sequence: CDR1 SGHTA, CDR2 FQGTGA. With 5 bases clipped from V and 0 bases from J, the junction kept 5 bases outside the gene matches. This CDR3 has 16 residues.

The J gene is TRBJ2-1, the V gene TRBV5-5; 9 bases are a match to TRBD2. The CDR3 sequence is 15 residues long. Looked up from germline, CDR1 is SGHKS and CDR2 is YYEKEE (reference sequence). V shed 3 bases, J shed 8 bases, and the junction held 9 bases outside the gene matches. In DNA, the CDR3 is TGTGCCAGCAGCTATCTAGCGGGGCTCAGAGATGAGCAGTTCTTC. Amino acids: CASSYLAGLRDEQFF. Variable domain in full (rest from reference TRBV5-5 and TRBJ2-1): DAGVTQSPTHLIKTRGQQVTLRCSPISGHKSVSWYQQVLGQGPQFIFQYYEKEERGRGNFPDRFSARQFPNYSSELNVNALLLGDSALYLCASSYLAGLRDEQFFGPGTRLTVL.

The V gene is TRBV18, the J gene TRBJ2-7; TRBD1 matches at 8 bases. The V segment lost 3 bases and the J segment 3 bases; nucleotides outside the gene matches: 7. The CDR3 length is 15 residues. Germline CDR1 KGHSH, CDR2 LQKENI. CDR3 DNA: TGTGCCAGCTCACCCCAGGGGGCGCCGGGCTACGAGCAGTACTTC. This translates into CASSPQGAPGYEQYF.

Of note for this clone: The sample contains more than one DNA sequence encoding this CDR3. The gene calls are TRBV5-1 and TRBJ2-1, with 16 bases identical to TRBD2. Germline CDR1 is SGHRS and CDR2 is YFSETQ. The CDR3 contains 16 residues. After removal of 4 bases from V and 6 bases from J, the junction contained 4 bases not matched to a gene. The CDR3 here is CASSTGLAGGRNEQFF. CDR3 DNA sequence: TGCGCCAGCAGCACGGGACTAGCGGGAGGGCGCAATGAGCAGTTCTTC.

The chain carries TRBV21-1 and TRBJ1-2; the D call TRBD1 from the table was never checked on the DNA. TRBV21-1 is reported as a pseudogene. The CDR3 is made up of 14 amino acids. This CDR3 is CASIATVANYGYTF. The CDR3 nucleotides are TGTGCCAGCATCGCGACAGTTGCTAACTATGGCTACACCTTC.

The CDR3 DNA is TGTGCCTGGAAGCTATTAGGTTCGGGTGGTAATTCACCCCTCCACTTT. This sequence encodes CAWKLLGSGGNSPLHF. This rearrangement joins TRBV30 to TRBJ1-6; D not certain. This CDR3 region has 16 residues. CDR1 and CDR2 from the germline V gene are GTSNPN and SVGIG (reference sequence). V was clipped by 4 bases and J by 6 bases, with 19 bases between them.

The rearrangement links TRBV5-4 to TRBJ2-7, with 8 positions matching TRBD1. This CDR3 region has 16 residues. Germline trimming cut 4 bases from V and 2 bases from J; bases unmatched to any gene: 11. Germline CDR1 and CDR2: SGHNT and YYREEE (reference sequence). DNA for the CDR3: TGTGCCAGCAGCCGGGCGACCAGGGACAGGCCCTACGAGCAGTACTTC. Its protein product is CASSRATRDRPYEQYF.

The chain recombines TRBV6-5 with TRBJ1-2; D may be TRBD1 (6 bases). CDR1 is MNHEY, CDR2 SVGAGI, per germline. V was shortened by 2 bases and J by 2 bases, with 12 bases between the two germline ends. The CDR3 is 15 amino acids. The CDR3 region is CASSYMWGQNYGYTF. The CDR3 nucleotides read TGTGCCAGCAGTTACATGTGGGGACAAAACTATGGCTACACCTTC.

This clone was counted a single time. This chain connects TRBV25-1 to TRBJ1-2; tentative D call: TRBD1 (6 bases). Deletions cut 4 bases from V and 6 bases from J, with 12 bases between. The CDR3 totals 13 residues. Germline loops: CDR1 MGHDK, CDR2 SYGVNS. The CDR3 sequence: CASSASGVDGYTF. CDR3 sequence (DNA): TGTGCCAGCAGTGCGTCAGGGGTTGATGGCTACACCTTC.

The chain employs TRBV11-2 and TRBJ1-2; perhaps TRBD1 as D (5 bases). This CDR3 is built from 14 residues. Germline V lookup: CDR1 SGHAT, CDR2 FQNNGV. V dropped 5 bases and J dropped 6 bases, with 16 bases sitting between them. As DNA, the CDR3 is TGTGCCAGCAGCCAATGGACCCGGGGGGATGGCTACACCTTC. Amino acids: CASSQWTRGDGYTF.

A remark on this clone: A much bigger clone sits one base away, suggesting this may be a read error. This chain joins TRBV2 and TRBJ2-7, with D maybe TRBD1 (6 bases). The germline CDR1 and CDR2 sequences are SNHLY and FYNNEI. Trimming left V 6 bases short and J 0 bases short, with 6 bases between. The CDR3 extends over 12 amino acids. CDR3 nucleotides: TGTGCCAGCAGGGACAGCTCCTACGAGCAGTACTTC. This sequence encodes CASRDSSYEQYF. The whole variable domain, filled in from reference TRBV2 and TRBJ2-7, reads EPEVTQTPSHQVTQMGQEVILRCVPISNHLYFYWYRQILGQKVEFLVSFYNNEISEKSEIFDDQFSVERPDGSNFTLKIRSTKLEDSAMYFCASRDSSYEQYFGPGTRLTVT.

A few counts support this clone. The chain employs TRBV6-5 and TRBJ1-2; 8 nucleotides align to TRBD1. The V gene's germline CDR1 is MNHEY and CDR2 SVGAGI. The CDR3 runs 14 residues. Unmatched junction bases numbered 7, after V lost 4 bases and J lost 6 bases. The CDR3 DNA follows: TGTGCCAGCAGTTCTCGGGACAGGTGGGATGGCTACACCTTC. Translating it yields CASSSRDRWDGYTF.

The chain uses TRBV4-2 and TRBJ1-3, with D maybe TRBD1 (5 bases). The CDR3 consists of 17 residues. Germline values: CDR1 LGHNA, CDR2 YNFKEQ. Trimming took off 0 bases at V and 2 bases at J, with 14 bases between the two ends. The CDR3: CASSQDGRGGTGNTIYF. The CDR3 DNA is TGTGCCAGCAGCCAAGATGGTCGGGGGGGAACTGGAAACACCATATATTTT.

Here the CDR3 DNA reads TGTGCCAGTAGTATCGGGACAGGGCAAACCCTCTATGGCTACACCTTC. As protein: CASSIGTGQTLYGYTF. The chain joins TRBV19 to TRBJ1-2; 9 bases agree with TRBD1. The CDR3 is 16 amino acids. In germline, CDR1 is LNHDA, CDR2 SQIVND (reference sequence). With 3 bases clipped from V and 4 bases from J, the junction kept 9 bases outside the gene matches.

This clone has a single count. CDR3 DNA: TGTGCCAGCAGTGACCGGGACAGGAGCTCCTACGAGCAGTACTTC. Protein sequence: CASSDRDRSSYEQYF. The V call is TRBV28, the J call TRBJ2-7; 8 bases map to TRBD1. Germline trimming cut 5 bases from V and 0 bases from J; bases unmatched to any gene: 6. The CDR3 sequence is 15 residues long. From germline, CDR1 is MDHEN and CDR2 SYDVKM.

This rearrangement joins TRBV27 to TRBJ1-5; 9 bases align to TRBD1. Germline assignment: CDR1 MNHEY and CDR2 SMNVEV (reference sequence). V lost 1 base to trimming and J lost 3 bases; unmatched junction nucleotides: 7. The CDR3 sequence is 17 residues long. CDR3 sequence reads: CASSLYGQGYTNQPQHF. For the CDR3, the DNA is TGTGCCAGCAGTTTATACGGACAGGGGTATACCAATCAGCCCCAGCATTTT.

The rearrangement uses TRBV7-3 and TRBJ2-2; D is undetermined. The CDR3 extends over 12 amino acids. The ends were cut back, 4 bases at V and 3 bases at J, with 3 bases in the middle. CDR1 and CDR2 from the germline V gene are SGHTA and FQGTGA. The CDR3 loop reads CASSSDTGELFF. CDR3 in DNA: TGTGCCAGCAGCTCCGACACCGGGGAGCTGTTTTTT.

The chain joins TRBV28 to TRBJ1-1; TRBD1 aligns across 7 bases. The junction had 3 bases not matched to a gene; V was cut back by 6 bases and J by 8 bases. The CDR3 is 11 residues long. The germline gives CDR1 MDHEN, CDR2 SYDVKM. CDR3 amino acids: CASRLTGEAFF. CDR3 coding DNA: TGTGCCAGCAGGCTGACAGGGGAAGCTTTCTTT. Together with reference TRBV28 and TRBJ1-1, the CDR3 gives the full variable domain: DVKVTQSSRYLVKRTGEKVFLECVQDMDHENMFWYRQDPGLGLRLIYFSYDVKMKEKGDIPEGYSVSREKKERFSLILESASTNQTSMYLCASRLTGEAFFGQGTRLTVV.

This chain links TRBV18 with TRBJ1-3, with TRBD1 matching over 8 bases. This CDR3 contains 18 residues. Looked up from germline, CDR1 is KGHSH and CDR2 is LQKENI. V was pared by 3 bases and J by 0 bases, with 10 bases of the junction left unmatched. CDR3 loop: CASSPIADRALSGNTIYF. The CDR3, as DNA: TGTGCCAGCTCACCGATAGCGGACAGGGCGCTCTCTGGAAACACCATATATTTT.

The chain recombines TRBV19 with TRBJ1-2; TRBD1 might be the D (6 bases). Per germline, CDR1 LNHDA and CDR2 SQIVND (reference sequence). The CDR3 contains 15 residues. V was clipped by 4 bases and J by 2 bases, with 14 bases between them. Here the CDR3 reads CASSKRQDGNYGYTF. The CDR3 DNA is TGTGCCAGTAGTAAGCGACAGGATGGGAACTATGGCTACACCTTC.

V is TRBV28 and J is TRBJ1-1, with a possible D match to TRBD1 (5 bases). CDR1 is MDHEN, CDR2 SYDVKM, per germline. The CDR3 spans 17 residues. V was pared by 6 bases and J by 4 bases, with 24 bases between. The CDR3 region is CASSRRPGLTVVTEAFF. Here the CDR3 DNA reads TGTGCCAGCAGCCGACGGCCGGGACTTACCGTAGTCACTGAAGCTTTCTTT.

The rearrangement uses TRBV27 and TRBJ1-4, with TRBD1 identical over 10 bases. This CDR3 contains 15 residues. CDR1 and CDR2 from the germline V gene are MNHEY and SMNVEV (reference sequence). V gave up 5 bases and J gave up 6 bases; unmatched junction bases: 6. The CDR3 loop reads CASSPRQGADEKLFF. The CDR3 region has the DNA TGTGCCAGCAGTCCGCGACAGGGGGCCGATGAAAAACTGTTTTTT.

The CDR3 sequence is CASRQGKNTEAFF. The DNA of the CDR3 is TGTGCCAGCAGACAGGGAAAGAACACTGAAGCTTTCTTT. V and J are TRBV3-1 (or the pseudogene TRBV3-2) and TRBJ1-1, with D maybe TRBD1 (6 bases). The V and J ends lost 6 bases and 1 base respectively, with 9 bases between them. This CDR3 is 13 amino acids long. Looked up from germline, CDR1 is LGHDT and CDR2 is YNNKEL (reference sequence).

This clone was detected once. V usage is TRBV5-4 and J usage is TRBJ2-3; 9 nucleotides align to TRBD1. From germline, CDR1 is SGHNT and CDR2 YYREEE (reference sequence). The CDR3 loop spans 18 amino acids. The J segment lost 0 bases and the V segment lost 4 bases, leaving 12 bases of the junction unmatched. In DNA, the CDR3 is TGTGCCAGCAGCCTGCCGGAGGACAGGGGAGGAAGCACAGATACGCAGTATTTT. Amino acids: CASSLPEDRGGSTDTQYF.

The chain is built from TRBV5-1 and TRBJ1-3, with D maybe TRBD1 (5 bases). This CDR3 spans 15 amino acids. In germline, CDR1 is SGHRS, CDR2 YFSETQ. V was shortened by 3 bases and J by 4 bases, with 14 bases between the two germline ends. The DNA of the CDR3 is TGCGCCAGCAGCTCCGGTGGGGCTGACGGAAACACCATATATTTT. The encoded protein is CASSSGGADGNTIYF.